One and the same sample provided the 21 T cell receptor beta chains below, sequenced in a study of T cells in Graves' hyperthyroidism and ophthalmopathy. Amplified regions were TCR beta CDR3 sequences from RNA transcripts. Using the HTBI primer set, a first-round RT-PCR was run on the TCR CDR3. TCRdb used MiXCR to reprocess the multiplex PCR reads, holding one entry per CDR3 protein. Of under 450,000 distinct CDR3 sequences in the sample, approximately 18% are singletons; the top ten hold around 35%. Input material: blood. These TCRs come from a woman in her 30s with Graves' hyperthyroidism that later progressed to Graves' ophthalmopathy.

Many counts were recorded for this clonotype. J is TRBJ2-3 and V is TRBV3-1, with D hard to call. The CDR3 extends over 14 amino acids. Germline V CDR1 and CDR2: LGHDT, YNNKEL (reference sequence). V lost 4 bases to trimming and J lost 1 base, with 9 bases between them. The CDR3 region is CASSLGRGTDTQYF. Here the CDR3 DNA reads TGTGCCAGCAGCCTGGGTCGAGGCACAGATACGCAGTATTTT.

This clonotype was counted at least ten times. The rearrangement joins TRBV5-1 to TRBJ2-5; either TRBD1 or TRBD2 may fit D (5 bases each). The CDR3 is made up of 18 amino acids. Trimming stripped 0 bases from V and 5 bases from J, with 23 bases between. Germline values: CDR1 SGHRS, CDR2 YFSETQ. The CDR3 DNA reads TGCGCCAGCAGCTTGGGGGACGCGGCAAGTCCCTTGGCGGAGACCCAGTACTTC. It specifies CASSLGDAASPLAETQYF.

This clonotype was detected ten times or more. The V call is TRBV3-1, the J call TRBJ2-2; D might be TRBD1 or TRBD2, each matching 5 bases. Germline CDR1 LGHDT, CDR2 YNNKEL (reference sequence). This CDR3 spans 16 amino acids. The ends were cut back, 3 bases at V and 3 bases at J, with 14 bases in the middle. The CDR3 loop reads CASSHEGRGDTGELFF. The CDR3 nucleotides read TGTGCCAGCAGCCACGAGGGTAGAGGGGACACCGGGGAGCTGTTTTTT.

The V and J genes are TRBV13 and TRBJ1-2, with D possibly matching TRBD1 (6 bases). In germline, CDR1 is PRHDT, CDR2 FYEKMQ (reference sequence). The V and J ends lost 8 bases and 3 bases respectively, with 22 bases between them. This CDR3 comprises 16 residues. The CDR3 DNA reads as TGTGCCAGCGGGGAAGGACAGAGGGGTTGGGACTATGGCTACACCTTC. Translated, it gives CASGEGQRGWDYGYTF.

This clonotype has a count of ten or more. The chain links TRBV2 to TRBJ2-3; 9 bases fit TRBD1. The germline V gene encodes CDR1 SNHLY and CDR2 FYNNEI. V trimming: 4 bases; J trimming: 2 bases; junction bases outside the gene matches: 22. The CDR3 runs to 21 residues. The CDR3 sequence is CASSVSKGQGGSTQLTDTQYF. The CDR3 DNA sequence: TGTGCCAGCAGTGTTTCAAAGGGACAGGGAGGATCAACTCAACTCACAGATACGCAGTATTTT. Filled out from reference TRBV2 and TRBJ2-3, the complete variable domain reads EPEVTQTPSHQVTQMGQEVILRCVPISNHLYFYWYRQILGQKVEFLVSFYNNEISEKSEIFDDQFSVERPDGSNFTLKIRSTKLEDSAMYFCASSVSKGQGGSTQLTDTQYFGPGTRLTVL.

Regarding this clonotype: Its ends do not fully match the called genes, so a read error is possible. The genes are TRBV7-2 and TRBJ2-6, with D possibly being TRBD2 (6 bases). CDR3 length: 16 amino acids. Germline V CDR1 and CDR2: SGHTA, FQGNSA. The CDR3 DNA reads as TGTGCCAGCAACTTAGCGGTAGGAACTGGGGCCAACGTCCTGACTTTC. This gives the protein CASNLAVGTGANVLTF.

This clonotype has at least ten counts. The chain links TRBV7-2 to TRBJ2-1, with unresolved D. V was trimmed by 1 base and J by 0 bases, leaving 10 bases between them. The germline CDR1 and CDR2 sequences are SGHTA and FQGNSA. The CDR3 totals 16 residues. CDR3 region: CASSLGSSYSYNEQFF. DNA of the CDR3: TGTGCCAGCAGCTTAGGTTCCTCCTACTCCTACAATGAGCAGTTCTTC.

V usage is TRBV29-1 and J usage is TRBJ2-3; 8 nucleotides match TRBD1. Trimming cost V 7 bases and J 6 bases; bases outside gene matches: 15. Germline CDR1 SQVTM, CDR2 ANQGSEA. This CDR3 comprises 15 residues. The chain's CDR3 is CSAELGTGVLDTQYF. In DNA form, the CDR3 reads TGCAGCGCCGAACTCGGGACAGGTGTCCTGGATACGCAGTATTTT.

This clonotype was observed at least ten times. The chain couples TRBV5-1 to TRBJ2-3; D perhaps matches TRBD1 (6 bases). Trimming pared 4 bases from V and 3 bases from J, leaving 12 bases between. The germline V gene encodes CDR1 SGHRS and CDR2 YFSETQ. The CDR3 loop spans 14 amino acids. Here the CDR3 reads CASSADRATDTQYF. The CDR3 nucleotides read TGCGCCAGCAGCGCGGACAGAGCTACAGATACGCAGTATTTT.

This clonotype was seen repeatedly, ten times or more. The chain couples TRBV15 to TRBJ1-5, with D unresolved. CDR1 is LNHNV, CDR2 YYDKDF, per germline (reference sequence). V was shortened by 0 bases and J by 6 bases, with 12 bases between the two germline ends. The CDR3 is 15 residues long. The CDR3 nucleotides are TGTGCCACCAGCAGAGATAAAGGTCGGGGTCAGCCCCAGCATTTT. Protein product: CATSRDKGRGQPQHF.

This clonotype was picked up a small number of times. The V gene is TRBV28, the J gene TRBJ1-1; weak D call: TRBD1 (5 bases). V lost 3 bases and J 4 bases, leaving 18 bases between the germline ends. This CDR3 contains 16 residues. Germline V gene lookup returns CDR1 MDHEN and CDR2 SYDVKM. CDR3 residues: CASSLIPGVGSTEAFF. The CDR3 DNA is TGTGCCAGCAGTTTGATCCCGGGGGTTGGGAGCACTGAAGCTTTCTTT.

Ten or more counts support this clonotype. The J gene is TRBJ1-2, the V gene TRBV2; 7 bases agree with TRBD1. Germline lookup yields CDR1 SNHLY and CDR2 FYNNEI. Trimming took 3 bases from V and 8 from J; bases not matched to a gene: 12. CDR3 length equals 15 residues. The CDR3 reads CASSDPSGGSGGYTF. The CDR3 DNA follows: TGTGCCAGCAGTGATCCGTCAGGGGGATCGGGGGGCTACACCTTC.

This clonotype was counted only a few times. This rearrangement joins TRBV6-5 to TRBJ1-6; D gene uncertain. Deletions cut 0 bases from V and 7 bases from J, with 10 bases between. In germline, CDR1 is MNHEY, CDR2 SVGAGI. This CDR3 comprises 15 residues. CDR3 nucleotide sequence: TGTGCCAGCAGTTACTCGTCGGCCGTGAATTCACCCCTCCACTTT. Residues: CASSYSSAVNSPLHF.

This clonotype was counted ten times or more. The chain recombines TRBV13 with TRBJ1-3; D unclear. This CDR3 is built from 13 residues. CDR1 is PRHDT, CDR2 FYEKMQ, per germline (reference sequence). Trimming removed 3 bases at V and 7 bases at J, with 10 bases between. In DNA form, the CDR3 reads TGTGCCAGCAGCTTGGAGTCCGGTAACACCATATATTTT. Translating it yields CASSLESGNTIYF.

The chain employs TRBV4-1 and TRBJ2-7; unclear D gene. V gave up 0 bases and J gave up 6 bases, with 6 bases separating them. The CDR3 has 12 amino acids. The germline V gene has CDR1 MGHRA and CDR2 YSYEKL. The CDR3 sequence is CASSQDSVEQYF. The CDR3, as DNA: TGCGCCAGCAGCCAAGATTCGGTCGAGCAGTACTTC.

About this clonotype itself: A read error may explain this, as a much larger clone is one base away. The CDR3 DNA is TGTGCCAACAGTTTATACGGGGGGCGCACTGAAGCTTTCTTT. Translation: CANSLYGGRTEAFF. J is TRBJ1-1 and V is TRBV27; maybe TRBD1 (6 bases). Germline CDR1 is MNHEY and CDR2 is SMNVEV (reference sequence). CDR3 length: 14 amino acids.

This clonotype was picked up a small number of times. This sequence joins TRBV5-1 and TRBJ2-1; D unclear. Trimming removed 2 bases at V and 4 bases at J, with 13 bases between. The CDR3 covers 15 residues. CDR1 is SGHRS and CDR2 is YFSETQ in the germline V gene. CDR3 bases: TGCGCCAGCAGCTTTCGGCGGAATTCTTACAATGAGCAGTTCTTC. The encoded protein is CASSFRRNSYNEQFF. The full variable domain, its missing parts supplied by reference TRBV5-1 and TRBJ2-1, is KAGVTQTPRYLIKTRGQQVTLSCSPISGHRSVSWYQQTPGQGLQFLFEYFSETQRNKGNFPGRFSGRQFSNSRSEMNVSTLELGDSALYLCASSFRRNSYNEQFFGPGTRLTVL.

This clonotype has more than one count but fewer than ten. The chain recombines TRBV6-1 with TRBJ2-6, with a possible D match to TRBD2 (5 bases). The CDR3 contains 17 residues. Trimming removed 7 bases from V and 0 bases from J, with 16 bases in between. Germline lookup yields CDR1 MNHNS and CDR2 SASEGT. This chain's CDR3 is CASIKPSLVSGANVLTF. The CDR3 DNA sequence: TGTGCCAGCATCAAACCATCACTAGTCTCTGGGGCCAACGTCCTGACTTTC.

Note on this clonotype: A clone one base away is much larger, so this may be a read error. The chain couples TRBV19 to TRBJ1-1; D may be TRBD1 (6 bases). Germline loops: CDR1 LNHDA, CDR2 SQIVND (reference sequence). The CDR3 is 14 amino acids. The chain's CDR3 is CASGIGQLNTEAFF. The CDR3 DNA sequence: TGTGCCAGTGGTATCGGACAGTTGAACACTGAAGCTTTCTTT.

This clonotype was detected ten times or more. This sequence joins TRBV11-2 and TRBJ2-2, with D maybe TRBD1 (5 bases). Per germline, CDR1 SGHAT and CDR2 FQNNGV. The CDR3 has 17 residues. The V gene lost 2 bases and the J gene lost 4 bases, with 17 bases spanning the gap. CDR3 residues: CASSLRAVGLGTGELFF. The CDR3 DNA reads as TGTGCCAGCAGCTTACGTGCGGTGGGGCTGGGCACCGGGGAGCTGTTTTTT. The full variable domain, with the rest looked up from reference TRBV11-2 and TRBJ2-2, is EAGVAQSPRYKIIEKRQSVAFWCNPISGHATLYWYQQILGQGPKLLIQFQNNGVVDDSQLPKDRFSAERLKGVDSTLKIQPAKLEDSAVYLCASSLRAVGLGTGELFFGEGSRLTVL.

This clonotype has ten or more counts. This sequence joins TRBV27 and TRBJ1-1; weak D call: TRBD1 (6 bases). V dropped 2 bases and J dropped 2 bases, with 9 bases sitting between them. Germline assignment: CDR1 MNHEY and CDR2 SMNVEV (reference sequence). The CDR3 runs 14 residues. CDR3 DNA: TGTGCCAGCAGTTTACAGGGGTCCAACACTGAAGCTTTCTTT. It codes for CASSLQGSNTEAFF.